The 9 T cell receptor beta chains given below trace back to one sample, sequenced in a study of spatial heterogeneity in lung cancer. TCRdb re-derived calls from the 5' RACE reads in MiXCR, one entry per CDR3 protein. The sample has fewer than 20,000 distinct CDR3 sequences; 7% are singletons. Described time point: sample taken at primary tumor resection. Study conclusions and caveats: One measure, the expanded intratumoral alpha and beta TCR count, tracked tumor mutation counts.

These receptors have no known antigen. The specimen was lung tumor tissue, collected at surgery. All receptors come from a female donor with early-stage non-small cell lung cancer.

This clonotype was counted a single time. This sequence joins TRBV3-1 and TRBJ1-5; no clear D. This CDR3 spans 13 amino acids. Germline V gene sequence: CDR1 LGHDT, CDR2 YNNKEL (reference sequence). Trimming removed 2 bases at V and 6 bases at J, with 8 bases between. The CDR3 region is CASSQTERQPQHF. In DNA, the CDR3 is TGTGCCAGCAGCCAAACTGAGCGTCAGCCCCAGCATTTT. Looking up the rest from reference TRBV3-1 and TRBJ1-5 gives the full variable domain: DTAVSQTPKYLVTQMGNDKSIKCEQNLGHDTMYWYKQDSKKFLKIMFSYNNKELIINETVPNRFSPKSPDKAHLNLHINSLELGDSAVYFCASSQTERQPQHFGDGTRLSIL.

This clonotype was picked up a small number of times. The rearrangement links TRBV9 to TRBJ2-1; no reliable D call. The CDR3 spans 16 residues. The germline CDR1 and CDR2 sequences are SGDLS and YYNGEE. The V gene lost 6 bases and the J gene lost 5 bases, with 21 bases spanning the gap. DNA for the CDR3: TGTGCCAGCACCCTGGGAACCCTGACCGCAGACAATGAGCAGTTCTTC. It translates to CASTLGTLTADNEQFF.

The rearrangement uses TRBV11-2 and TRBJ1-1; 8 bases are a match to TRBD1. Germline CDR1 is SGHAT and CDR2 is FQNNGV. With 0 bases clipped from V and 3 bases from J, the junction kept 12 bases outside the gene matches. This CDR3 has 18 residues. The CDR3 DNA reads as TGTGCCAGCAGCTTAGACAGGACAGGGTCTAAGGGGGACACTGAAGCTTTCTTT. Translation: CASSLDRTGSKGDTEAFF.

This clonotype was seen at least ten times. This chain links TRBV6-6 with TRBJ2-3; D gene unclear. Trimming took 2 bases from V and 2 from J, leaving 8 bases between them. Germline values: CDR1 MNHNY, CDR2 SVGAGI (reference sequence). The CDR3 extends over 14 amino acids. CDR3 DNA: TGTGCCAGCAGTTACCTGCTTAACACAGATACGCAGTATTTT. This codes for CASSYLLNTDTQYF.

This clonotype was picked up many times. This rearrangement joins TRBV7-3 to TRBJ2-1, with D perhaps given as TRBD1 or TRBD2 (5 bases each). Trimming took off 0 bases at V and 10 bases at J, with 10 bases between the two ends. This CDR3 region has 13 residues. Germline CDR1 is SGHTA and CDR2 is FQGTGA. The CDR3 nucleotides read TGTGCCAGCAGCTTAACCGGGGCACGGGAGCAGTTCTTC. Its translation is CASSLTGAREQFF.

This clonotype was recorded at least ten times. The chain uses TRBV28 and TRBJ1-2; D gene ambiguous. This CDR3 region has 11 residues. Trimming pared 4 bases from V and 5 bases from J, leaving 5 bases between. Germline V lookup: CDR1 MDHEN, CDR2 SYDVKM. CDR3 amino acids: CASSSNYGYTF. The CDR3 coding sequence is TGTGCCAGCAGTTCAAATTATGGCTACACCTTC.

V and J are TRBV5-6 and TRBJ1-5; D gene ambiguous. This CDR3 contains 13 residues. V was pared by 1 base and J by 6 bases, with 8 bases between. Germline CDR1 is SGHDT and CDR2 is YYEEEE. In nucleotides, the CDR3 is TGTGCCAGCAGCTTGCAAGGGAGTCAGCCCCAGCATTTT. Its protein is CASSLQGSQPQHF. Full variable domain (missing parts from reference TRBV5-6 and TRBJ1-5): DAGVTQSPTHLIKTRGQQVTLRCSPKSGHDTVSWYQQALGQGPQFIFQYYEEEERQRGNFPDRFSGHQFPNYSSELNVNALLLGDSALYLCASSLQGSQPQHFGDGTRLSIL.

In this sample, this clonotype turned up many times. CDR3 bases: TGTGCCAGCAGCTTAGATCTCAGGGGAGTGAACACTGAAGCTTTCTTT. This encodes CASSLDLRGVNTEAFF. The chain joins TRBV11-2 to TRBJ1-1, with D perhaps TRBD1 (6 bases). This CDR3 spans 16 amino acids. Germline V gene lookup returns CDR1 SGHAT and CDR2 FQNNGV. Between the trimmed V and J ends, which lost 0 bases and 0 bases, there was a span of 11 bases.

Ten or more counts support this clonotype. This chain's CDR3 is CASSFRHEQYF. CDR3 nucleotides: TGTGCCAGCAGTTTTCGCCACGAGCAGTACTTC. V gene TRBV12-3 or TRBV12-4 combines with J gene TRBJ2-7; D not certain. The CDR3 runs to 11 residues. V shed 3 bases and J shed 5 bases, with 5 bases lying between them.